This T cell receptor beta chain was observed in a study of cytomegalovirus exposure and HLA in healthy donors. The study ran its PCR with 60 Vbeta and 13 Jbeta primers. The table came from immunoSEQ multiplex PCR; TCRdb's copy has only in-frame clones and leaves some out. The data hold around 300,000 clones, with under 80% observed a single time. Trimming took off 4 bases at V and 4 bases at J, with 14 bases between the two ends. The germline CDR1 and CDR2 sequences are SGHNT and YYREEE (reference sequence). CDR3 length: 14 residues. Sample: PBMCs. The V and J genes are TRBV5-4 and TRBJ1-2; the D gene is possibly TRBD1 (6 bases). The clonotype originates from a female donor in good health and CMV-seronegative. The CDR3 nucleotides are TGTGCCAGCAGCCTACAGGGAAGTGCCTATGGCTACACCTTC. Translated, it gives CASSLQGSAYGYTF.